Below are 5 T cell receptor beta chains sequenced from a single sample in a study of T cell repertoires in cytomegalovirus infection. These receptors lack a known antigen. TCRdb reprocessed the reads with MiXCR, giving one entry per CDR3 protein. This sample yields a few hundred thousand distinct CDR3 sequences, of which 30% to 40% are seen a single time; under 20% belongs to the top ten. The material sequenced was cultured PBMCs, taken from culture after CMV antigen stimulation. These receptors were collected from a human donor in good health (CMV status not recorded). Some clones in this sample may be carry-over from other donors' samples.

The J gene is TRBJ1-1, the V gene TRBV4-1; D is unresolved. Germline loops: CDR1 MGHRA, CDR2 YSYEKL. Trimming took off 1 base at V and 7 bases at J, with 7 bases between the two ends. The CDR3 spans 12 residues. The CDR3 loop is CASSQGANEAFF. CDR3 DNA sequence: TGCGCCAGCAGCCAAGGGGCGAATGAAGCTTTCTTT.

This clonotype showed up many times. The chain is built from TRBV7-2 and TRBJ2-3; 7 nucleotides agree with TRBD2. The J segment lost 0 bases and the V segment lost 2 bases, leaving 5 bases of the junction unmatched. This CDR3 is 16 amino acids long. Germline loops: CDR1 SGHTA, CDR2 FQGNSA. The CDR3 bases are TGTGCCAGCAGCTTACGAGGGAGGGCTAGCACAGATACGCAGTATTTT. Translating gives CASSLRGRASTDTQYF.

This clonotype has only a few counts. The gene calls are TRBV12-3 or TRBV12-4 and TRBJ1-1; perhaps TRBD1 as D (6 bases). This CDR3 region has 17 residues. Between the trimmed V and J ends, which lost 6 bases and 4 bases, there was a span of 24 bases. The CDR3 region has the DNA TGTGCCAGCAGCTCCGGAGGGGGGACGTACGGGGCCACTGAAGCTTTCTTT. Protein product: CASSSGGGTYGATEAFF.

The chain uses TRBV12-3 or TRBV12-4 and TRBJ2-7; weak D call: TRBD1 (6 bases). The V end lost 5 bases, the J end lost 3 bases, and 8 bases lay between the germline ends. There are 12 residues in the CDR3. The CDR3 is CASSMTGYEQYF. As DNA, the CDR3 is TGTGCCAGCAGTATGACAGGCTACGAGCAGTACTTC.

In its sample, this clonotype was seen a few times. This chain links TRBV12-3 or TRBV12-4 with TRBJ1-4, with 7 bases matching TRBD1. With V trimmed by 5 bases and J by 8 bases, 8 bases remained unmatched. This CDR3 spans 14 amino acids. CDR3 coding DNA: TGTGCCAGCAGTCCTCAGGGGGGCAGGGAAAAACTGTTTTTT. Encoded protein: CASSPQGGREKLFF.